These 10 T cell receptor beta chains were sequenced from one sample in a study of blood T cell repertoires in COVID-19. TCRdb keeps only in-frame clones here, not all; method: immunoSEQ multiplex PCR. The table includes about 240,000 clones, around 87% detected once. Sequenced: peripheral blood. The receptors were sampled from a man in his sixties who had recovered from COVID-19.

This chain joins TRBV18 and TRBJ1-2, with D hard to call. CDR3 length: 14 amino acids. Germline-derived CDR1 and CDR2 are KGHSH and LQKENI. The V and J ends lost 3 bases and 4 bases respectively, with 12 bases between them. The CDR3 region has the DNA TGTGCCAGCTCACCTGAGACATTTGGCTATGGCTACACCTTC. Its translation is CASSPETFGYGYTF.

The chain has TRBV11-3 and TRBJ2-3; 7 nucleotides match TRBD1. With V trimmed by 5 bases and J by 0 bases, 11 bases remained unmatched. Germline CDR1 and CDR2: SGHNT and YENEEA. This CDR3 spans 17 amino acids. Written as DNA, the CDR3 is TGTGCCAGCAGCCCTGAGTCGACAGGGAGAAGCACAGATACGCAGTATTTT. Its protein is CASSPESTGRSTDTQYF.

CDR3 loop: CASSYGVTRNTIYF. CDR3 bases: TGTGCCAGCAGTTACGGTGTCACTAGGAACACCATATATTTT. The chain combines TRBV6-5 with TRBJ1-3; no reliable D call. The CDR3 is made up of 14 amino acids. V lost 2 bases, J lost 7 bases, and 12 bases lay in between. Per the germline V gene, CDR1 is MNHEY and CDR2 is SVGAGI.

The rearrangement uses TRBV5-1 and TRBJ1-5; no clear D. Trimming stripped 2 bases from V and 1 base from J, with 4 bases between. The length of the CDR3 is 13 residues. Germline assignment: CDR1 SGHRS and CDR2 YFSETQ. Here the CDR3 DNA reads TGCGCCAGCAGCTTTGAGAGCAATCAGCCCCAGCATTTT. It codes for CASSFESNQPQHF. Full variable domain (outside the CDR3, taken from reference TRBV5-1 and TRBJ1-5): KAGVTQTPRYLIKTRGQQVTLSCSPISGHRSVSWYQQTPGQGLQFLFEYFSETQRNKGNFPGRFSGRQFSNSRSEMNVSTLELGDSALYLCASSFESNQPQHFGDGTRLSIL.

In its sample, this clone was seen a few times. The chain couples TRBV28 to TRBJ1-5; weak D call: TRBD1 (5 bases). The CDR3 totals 15 residues. CDR1 is MDHEN and CDR2 is SYDVKM in the germline V gene. The V end was cut by 6 bases, the J end by 6 bases, with 18 bases between. CDR3 in amino acids: CASRRGSGGPQPQHF. DNA for the CDR3: TGTGCCAGCAGGAGGGGTTCGGGGGGACCTCAGCCCCAGCATTTT.

The V and J genes are TRBV24-1 and TRBJ2-3; weak D call: TRBD2 (7 bases). The CDR3 has 16 amino acids. V was trimmed by 4 bases and J by 4 bases, leaving 17 bases between them. Germline V CDR1 and CDR2: KGHDR, SFDVKD. Written as DNA, the CDR3 is TGTGCCACCAGTGACCTAACGGGGGGCCGTGCAGATACGCAGTATTTT. Protein product: CATSDLTGGRADTQYF.

V and J are TRBV19 and TRBJ1-6; no reliable D call. V dropped 5 bases and J dropped 9 bases, with 14 bases sitting between them. The CDR3 spans 14 residues. Germline lookup yields CDR1 LNHDA and CDR2 SQIVND (reference sequence). CDR3 loop: CASSSGNRGSPLHF. The CDR3 coding sequence is TGTGCCAGTAGTTCCGGGAATCGTGGTTCACCCCTCCACTTT.

The chain employs TRBV19 and TRBJ2-7; the D gene is possibly TRBD1 (6 bases). Germline V CDR1 and CDR2: LNHDA, SQIVND (reference sequence). V was pared by 3 bases and J by 3 bases, with 12 bases between. The CDR3 runs to 14 residues. CDR3 in amino acids: CASSIRTEFYEQYF. CDR3 DNA sequence: TGTGCCAGTAGTATCAGGACAGAGTTCTACGAGCAGTACTTC.

The gene calls are TRBV7-9 and TRBJ1-2; possible D gene TRBD1, 6 bases. Trimming shortened V by 2 bases and J by 8 bases, and 18 bases separated the two germline ends. This CDR3 is built from 15 residues. CDR1 and CDR2 (germline): SEHNR, FQNEAQ (reference sequence). The CDR3 reads CASSLRDSGERGYTF. The CDR3 DNA follows: TGTGCCAGCAGCTTAAGGGATTCAGGGGAGAGGGGCTACACCTTC.

J is TRBJ1-1 and V is TRBV5-1, with 7 bases lining up with TRBD1. The V gene's germline CDR1 is SGHRS and CDR2 YFSETQ. The CDR3 is made up of 14 amino acids. The V and J ends lost 4 bases and 2 bases, in that order; junction bases with no gene match: 5. DNA of the CDR3: TGCGCCAGCAGCCGACAGGGCGCAAACACTGAAGCTTTCTTT. Amino acids: CASSRQGANTEAFF.